Following are 18 T cell receptor beta chains from one sample sequenced in a study of Ad26.COV2.S vaccination and SARS-CoV-2 variants. Produced via immunoSEQ multiplex PCR; TCRdb's table is partial and in-frame only. The repertoire includes approximately 500,000 clones, roughly 87% of them detected once, and around 13% sits in the top ten. Treatment meaning: about 20 received Ad26.COV2.S at low or high dose, single or two shots; several received placebo; per-sample allocation not given. At day 63 after the first vaccine or placebo injection, samples were drawn. The sequencing used peripheral blood, collected in a trial of Ad26.COV2.S vaccine versus placebo. These receptors were collected from a person aged 18-60 years who received the Ad26.COV2.S COVID-19 vaccine or a placebo.

The V call is TRBV28, the J call TRBJ2-5; 8 bases agree with TRBD1. This CDR3 contains 16 residues. V was pared by 3 bases and J by 2 bases, with 8 bases of the junction left unmatched. CDR1 is MDHEN and CDR2 is SYDVKM in the germline V gene. The CDR3 DNA follows: TGTGCCAGCAGTTTCGCCGGACAGGGATTGCAAGAGACCCAGTACTTC. This translates into CASSFAGQGLQETQYF.

This clone is a singleton in its sample. The V call is TRBV29-1, the J call TRBJ2-5; TRBD1 might be the D (5 bases). The CDR3 loop spans 12 amino acids. Germline V lookup: CDR1 SQVTM, CDR2 ANQGSEA. V was trimmed by 5 bases and J by 4 bases, leaving 11 bases between them. The CDR3 DNA follows: TGCAGCGTTCGCACAGGTGCAGAGACCCAGTACTTC. This translates into CSVRTGAETQYF.

For this clone: The same CDR3 also results from other DNA sequences found in this sample. The genes are TRBV7-3 and TRBJ2-5, with D possibly called TRBD1 or TRBD2 (5 bases each). The CDR3 loop spans 13 amino acids. The V gene lost 3 bases and the J gene lost 2 bases, with 7 bases spanning the gap. CDR1 and CDR2 from the germline V gene are SGHTA and FQGTGA. This CDR3 reads CASSFGGQETQYF. In DNA, the CDR3 is TGTGCCAGCAGCTTTGGGGGACAAGAGACCCAGTACTTC.

In this sample, this clone turned up a few times. The chain has TRBV19 and TRBJ2-1, with 9 bases matching TRBD1. This CDR3 region has 16 residues. CDR1 and CDR2 from the germline V gene are LNHDA and SQIVND (reference sequence). V dropped 3 bases and J dropped 9; count of bases not matched to a gene: 12. CDR3 residues: CASSIARGQGFGEQFF. CDR3 nucleotides: TGTGCCAGTAGTATCGCCCGGGGACAGGGTTTCGGTGAGCAGTTCTTC.

In its sample, this clone was seen once. This chain joins TRBV3-1 (or the pseudogene TRBV3-2) and TRBJ1-3; the D is unclear. Germline V gene lookup returns CDR1 LGHDT and CDR2 YNNKEL (reference sequence). Trimming shortened V by 0 bases and J by 2 bases, and 14 bases separated the two germline ends. This CDR3 region has 17 residues. CDR3 bases: TGTGCCAGCAGCCAAGATGGGTGGGCAGTAACTGGAAACACCATATATTTT. Translation gives CASSQDGWAVTGNTIYF.

The chain joins TRBV6-2 or TRBV6-3 to TRBJ1-1; D is uncertain. Germline values: CDR1 MNHEY, CDR2 SVGEGT. This CDR3 contains 15 residues. The germline V and J ends were trimmed by 0 bases and 7 bases, with 15 bases remaining between them. The CDR3 coding sequence is TGTGCCAGCAGTTACTCTGGTTCGGGGATTGGTGAAGCTTTCTTT. Its protein product is CASSYSGSGIGEAFF.

The CDR3 bases are TGTGCCAGCAGCCAAATGACAGTTCAGCCCCAGCATTTT. Translating gives CASSQMTVQPQHF. The chain has TRBV16 and TRBJ1-5; maybe TRBD1 (5 bases). The CDR3 spans 13 residues. Germline V gene sequence: CDR1 KGHSY, CDR2 FQNENV. V was trimmed by 2 bases and J by 6 bases, leaving 8 bases between them.

This clone was observed a handful of times. The gene calls are TRBV27 and TRBJ2-1, with TRBD2 matching over 16 bases. Germline V gives CDR1 MNHEY, CDR2 SMNVEV (reference sequence). The CDR3 contains 19 residues. V shed 7 bases and J 9 bases; nucleotides not matched to a gene: 18. CDR3 sequence: CASTPRIPGLAGGGVEQFF. In DNA form, the CDR3 reads TGTGCCAGCACCCCACGGATTCCGGGACTAGCGGGAGGGGGGGTTGAGCAGTTCTTC.

This chain connects TRBV5-1 to TRBJ2-7, with D perhaps TRBD1 (5 bases). CDR1 and CDR2 from the germline V gene are SGHRS and YFSETQ. V gave up 0 bases and J gave up 1 base, with 11 bases separating them. The CDR3 loop spans 15 amino acids. Written as DNA, the CDR3 is TGCGCCAGCAGCTTGGCGCAGGGTGGGTCCTACGAGCAGTACTTC. Its protein product is CASSLAQGGSYEQYF.

The chain uses TRBV19 and TRBJ1-5; D perhaps matches TRBD1 (5 bases). Germline V lookup: CDR1 LNHDA, CDR2 SQIVND (reference sequence). CDR3 length: 14 amino acids. V lost 5 bases, J lost 6 bases, and 14 bases lay in between. The CDR3: CASSWGGRGQPQHF. The CDR3 nucleotides are TGTGCCAGTAGTTGGGGGGGTAGGGGTCAGCCCCAGCATTTT.

Points on this clone: At the DNA level, this CDR3 is encoded by other sequences in the same sample as well. The chain uses TRBV2 and TRBJ1-5; D is perhaps TRBD1 (5 bases). The V end lost 3 bases, the J end lost 2 bases, and 5 bases lay between the germline ends. The CDR3 has 13 residues. Per the germline V gene, CDR1 is SNHLY and CDR2 is FYNNEI. This chain's CDR3 is CASSEGGNQPQHF. The DNA for the CDR3 is TGTGCCAGCAGTGAGGGGGGCAATCAGCCCCAGCATTTT.

This chain links TRBV28 with TRBJ1-2; no reliable D call. V gave up 3 bases and J gave up 7 bases, with 21 bases separating them. Germline CDR1 reads MDHEN; CDR2 reads SYDVKM. This CDR3 contains 16 residues. The CDR3 sequence is CASSLGIGRNKLGYTF. Written as DNA, the CDR3 is TGTGCCAGCAGTTTGGGGATAGGTAGGAATAAGCTTGGCTACACCTTC.

The genes are TRBV10-3 and TRBJ2-7; no definite D call. This CDR3 comprises 13 residues. Trimming shortened V by 6 bases and J by 6 bases, and 15 bases separated the two germline ends. Germline-derived CDR1 and CDR2 are ENHRY and SYGVKD. CDR3 in amino acids: CAIREQAGGEQYF. CDR3 bases: TGTGCCATCAGGGAGCAGGCAGGTGGCGAGCAGTACTTC.

The genes are TRBV28 and TRBJ1-5; D is possibly TRBD1 (5 bases). This CDR3 has 15 residues. V was pared by 7 bases and J by 3 bases, with 16 bases between. The germline CDR1 and CDR2 sequences are MDHEN and SYDVKM. The CDR3 is CASTTRGITNQPQHF. The CDR3 region has the DNA TGTGCCAGCACAACCCGGGGGATAACCAATCAGCCCCAGCATTTT.

The CDR3 protein is CASSLGDRGRNEQFF. Written as DNA, the CDR3 is TGTGCCAGCAGTTTGGGGGATAGGGGACGGAATGAGCAGTTCTTC. The chain carries TRBV27 and TRBJ2-1; D is possibly TRBD1 or TRBD2 (5 bases each). Germline V gene lookup returns CDR1 MNHEY and CDR2 SMNVEV (reference sequence). V lost 3 bases and J lost 7, with 16 bases in between. The CDR3 has 15 amino acids.

This clone was counted a single time. This chain uses TRBV5-6 with TRBJ2-3; D is ambiguous. Trimming left V 5 bases short and J 6 bases short, with 7 bases between. The CDR3 consists of 11 residues. Germline values: CDR1 SGHDT, CDR2 YYEEEE. DNA for the CDR3: TGTGCCAGCAGACAACTCGATACGCAGTATTTT. Translating it yields CASRQLDTQYF.

In the case of this clone: In the same sample, other DNA sequences code for this CDR3. This chain uses TRBV5-6 with TRBJ1-2, with D possibly TRBD1 on 6 matching bases. Germline lookup yields CDR1 SGHDT and CDR2 YYEEEE. V shed 2 bases and J shed 4 bases, with 9 bases lying between them. The CDR3 is 13 amino acids. The CDR3 coding sequence is TGTGCCAGCAGCTTACAGGGAGGCTATGGCTACACCTTC. As protein: CASSLQGGYGYTF.

The CDR3, as DNA: TGTGCCACCAGCAGAGTTCAGGGGGGAGAGCAGTACTTC. Translated, it gives CATSRVQGGEQYF. The chain carries TRBV15 and TRBJ2-7; TRBD1 might be the D (7 bases). The CDR3 runs to 13 residues. V gave up 1 base and J gave up 7 bases, with 11 bases separating them. The germline V gene has CDR1 LNHNV and CDR2 YYDKDF (reference sequence).